These 15 T cell receptor beta chains were sequenced from one sample in a study of vaccination effects on CD4 cells after COVID-19. No antigens are known for them. Antigen-specific CD4+ T cells were expanded (with viral peptide pools) by the ViraFEST assay ahead of sequencing. Culture lasted 10 days before CD4+ T cell isolation. The healthy vaccine recipients, who had no prior SARS-CoV-2 infection, showed negative nucleocapsid antibodies. TCRdb's table, derived via immunoSEQ multiplex PCR, lists solely in-frame clones and lacks some. The top ten clones hold under 14% of a sample with roughly 20,000 clones, 65% to 80% of them seen once. This specimen consisted of CD4+ T cells from PBMCs cultured with HCoV-NL63 spike peptides, obtained before COVID-19 vaccination. Every receptor here comes from a human donor who received a COVID-19 vaccine.

CDR3 sequence: CASSHGQSLNQPQHF. The CDR3 DNA reads as TGTGCCAGCAGCCACGGACAGAGTCTCAATCAGCCCCAGCATTTT. J is TRBJ1-5 and V is TRBV6-5; D may be TRBD1 (6 bases). CDR3 size: 15 residues. V was trimmed by 6 bases and J by 3 bases, leaving 15 bases between them. Per the germline V gene, CDR1 is MNHEY and CDR2 is SVGAGI.

J is TRBJ1-1 and V is TRBV9; D unclear. CDR3 length equals 14 residues. V shed 0 bases and J shed 2 bases, with 8 bases lying between them. Germline V gene sequence: CDR1 SGDLS, CDR2 YYNGEE. As DNA, the CDR3 is TGTGCCAGCAGCGTAGAGTCAACAAACACTGAAGCTTTCTTT. This gives the protein CASSVESTNTEAFF.

V is TRBV4-2 and J is TRBJ2-4; D may match TRBD1 or TRBD2 (5 bases each). Per the germline V gene, CDR1 is LGHNA and CDR2 is YNFKEQ. V was cut by 0 bases and J by 6 bases, with 12 bases left in between. This CDR3 contains 15 residues. This CDR3 reads CASSQEGPYSNIQYF. The CDR3, as DNA: TGTGCCAGCAGCCAAGAGGGACCCTATTCAAACATTCAGTACTTC.

This clone was seen just once. The chain has TRBV2 and TRBJ2-6; D ambiguous. CDR1 SNHLY and CDR2 FYNNEI come from the germline V gene. The CDR3 extends over 13 amino acids. V was shortened by 7 bases and J by 3 bases, with 7 bases between the two germline ends. The CDR3 sequence is CASNVVGANVLTF. As DNA, the CDR3 is TGTGCCAGCAACGTAGTTGGGGCCAACGTCCTGACTTTC. Complete variable domain (other parts from reference TRBV2 and TRBJ2-6): EPEVTQTPSHQVTQMGQEVILRCVPISNHLYFYWYRQILGQKVEFLVSFYNNEISEKSEIFDDQFSVERPDGSNFTLKIRSTKLEDSAMYFCASNVVGANVLTFGAGSRLTVL.

This chain uses TRBV4-2 with TRBJ1-4, with TRBD1 identical over 11 bases. Germline V gene sequence: CDR1 LGHNA, CDR2 YNFKEQ. V was clipped by 0 bases and J by 7 bases; unmatched bases: 4. This CDR3 is built from 16 residues. This chain's CDR3 is CASSQDRGQGAEKLFF. The CDR3 DNA reads TGTGCCAGCAGCCAAGATCGCGGACAGGGGGCTGAAAAACTGTTTTTT.

The chain uses TRBV19 and TRBJ1-4; no firm D call. Germline CDR1 reads LNHDA; CDR2 reads SQIVND (reference sequence). The CDR3 length is 15 residues. Trimming took 2 bases from V and 7 from J, leaving 14 bases between them. DNA of the CDR3: TGTGCCAGTAGTATACGTCAACGGTCGGTTGAAAAACTGTTTTTT. This codes for CASSIRQRSVEKLFF. Full variable domain (missing parts from reference TRBV19 and TRBJ1-4): DGGITQSPKYLFRKEGQNVTLSCEQNLNHDAMYWYRQDPGQGLRLIYYSQIVNDFQKGDIAEGYSVSREKKESFPLTVTSAQKNPTAFYLCASSIRQRSVEKLFFGSGTQLSVL.

The rearrangement uses TRBV7-7 and TRBJ2-5; TRBD2 agrees at 7 bases. Per germline, CDR1 SSHAT and CDR2 FNYEAQ (reference sequence). V lost 5 bases to trimming and J lost 2 bases; unmatched junction nucleotides: 8. This CDR3 spans 15 amino acids. The CDR3 nucleotides read TGTGCCAGCAGCGACCCGGGACTAACTCAAGAGACCCAGTACTTC. This gives the protein CASSDPGLTQETQYF.

This clone showed up just once. CDR3: CARGENTEAFF. Written as DNA, the CDR3 is TGCGCGCGAGGGGAAAACACTGAAGCTTTCTTT. This chain uses TRBV20-1 with TRBJ1-1; D is possibly TRBD1 (5 bases). The length of the CDR3 is 11 residues. The germline gives CDR1 DFQATT, CDR2 SNEGSKA (reference sequence).

The chain recombines TRBV6-5 with TRBJ2-1; TRBD2 might be the D (5 bases). CDR3 size: 14 residues. CDR1 and CDR2 (germline): MNHEY, SVGAGI. Between the trimmed V and J ends, which lost 8 bases and 0 bases, there was a span of 11 bases. CDR3 sequence reads: CASLPTTSYNEQFF. The CDR3 region has the DNA TGTGCCAGCCTGCCGACTACCTCCTACAATGAGCAGTTCTTC.

The V gene is TRBV9, the J gene TRBJ2-3; D remains ambiguous. V was pared by 3 bases and J by 3 bases, with 11 bases between. The CDR3 runs 14 residues. The germline V gene encodes CDR1 SGDLS and CDR2 YYNGEE. CDR3 nucleotide sequence: TGTGCCAGCAGCGCCACAAGGAGTACAGATACGCAGTATTTT. Translating it yields CASSATRSTDTQYF.

The chain joins TRBV19 to TRBJ1-5; possibly TRBD1 for D (5 bases). Trimming left V 6 bases short and J 7 bases short, with 16 bases between. Per the germline V gene, CDR1 is LNHDA and CDR2 is SQIVND (reference sequence). The CDR3 spans 14 residues. As DNA, the CDR3 is TGTGCCAGTAGAGTAGAGCAGGGTTGGCAGCCCCAGCATTTT. The encoded protein is CASRVEQGWQPQHF.

This clone has only a few counts. V usage is TRBV6-5 and J usage is TRBJ2-1; TRBD2 might be the D (5 bases). Trimming removed 3 bases at V and 8 bases at J, with 17 bases between. The CDR3 sequence is 15 residues long. Germline V gene sequence: CDR1 MNHEY, CDR2 SVGAGI. The CDR3 nucleotides read TGTGCCAGCAGTTATTTAAGAGGGAAGGTGGATGAGCAGTTCTTC. It codes for CASSYLRGKVDEQFF.

DNA of the CDR3: TGTGCCAGCAGCTCTCCCGGCGTAGGGCGCAATCAGCCCCAGCATTTT. It translates to CASSSPGVGRNQPQHF. The J gene is TRBJ1-5, the V gene TRBV7-2, with D unclear. CDR1 is SGHTA and CDR2 is FQGNSA in the germline V gene. With 4 bases removed from V and 2 bases from J, the gap between germline ends came to 15 bases. The CDR3 is made up of 16 amino acids.

V and J are TRBV7-2 and TRBJ2-6; no reliable D call. Germline V gives CDR1 SGHTA, CDR2 FQGNSA. This CDR3 is built from 17 residues. Between the trimmed V and J ends, which lost 2 bases and 0 bases, there was a span of 11 bases. CDR3 residues: CASSLMSPSSGANVLTF. The CDR3 coding sequence is TGTGCCAGCAGCTTAATGTCTCCCTCCTCTGGGGCCAACGTCCTGACTTTC.

The V and J genes are TRBV5-1 and TRBJ2-3; D is undetermined. V lost 3 bases, J lost 5 bases, and 10 bases lay in between. Germline CDR1 and CDR2: SGHRS and YFSETQ. The CDR3 extends over 13 amino acids. The CDR3 sequence: CASSYVLGDTQYF. CDR3 in DNA: TGCGCCAGCAGCTACGTCCTAGGAGATACGCAGTATTTT.